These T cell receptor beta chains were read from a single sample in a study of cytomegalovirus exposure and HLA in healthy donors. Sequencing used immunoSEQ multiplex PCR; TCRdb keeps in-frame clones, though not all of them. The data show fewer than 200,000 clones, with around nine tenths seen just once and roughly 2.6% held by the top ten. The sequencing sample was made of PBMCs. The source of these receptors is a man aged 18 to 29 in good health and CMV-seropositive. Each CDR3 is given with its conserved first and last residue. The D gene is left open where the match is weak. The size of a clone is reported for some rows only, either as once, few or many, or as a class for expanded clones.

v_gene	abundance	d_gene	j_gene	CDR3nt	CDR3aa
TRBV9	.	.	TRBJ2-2	TGTGCCAGCAGCCCCTTGCAACTGAACACCGGGGAGCTGTTTTTT	CASSPLQLNTGELFF
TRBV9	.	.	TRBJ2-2	TGTGCCAGCAGCGTAGCCGGACTCCTGACAAACACCGGGGAGCTGTTTTTT	CASSVAGLLTNTGELFF
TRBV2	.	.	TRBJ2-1	TGTGCCAGCAGCGGTTACAATGAGCAGTTCTTC	CASSGYNEQFF
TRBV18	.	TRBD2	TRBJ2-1	TGTGCCAGCTCACGGACTAGCGGGGGGGTTTACAATGAGCAGTTCTTC	CASSRTSGGVYNEQFF
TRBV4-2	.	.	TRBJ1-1	TGTGCCAGCAGCCAGGGCAGGGGGAACACTGAAGCTTTCTTT	CASSQGRGNTEAFF
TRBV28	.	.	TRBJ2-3	TGTGCCAGCAGTTTACGAAGCGGAGATACGCAGTATTTT	CASSLRSGDTQYF
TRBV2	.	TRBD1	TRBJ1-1	TGTGCCAGCAGACTGGACAGGGGAGGCACTGAAGCTTTCTTT	CASRLDRGGTEAFF
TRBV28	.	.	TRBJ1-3	TGTGCCAGCAGTCAACCTCGGCAGGGTACGGACACCATATATTTT	CASSQPRQGTDTIYF
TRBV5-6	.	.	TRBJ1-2	TGTGCCAGCAGCTTGGACAGGGTGGAGTTCTATGGCTACACCTTC	CASSLDRVEFYGYTF
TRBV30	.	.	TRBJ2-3	TGTGCCTGGAGTCAAGATACGCAGTATTTT	CAWSQDTQYF
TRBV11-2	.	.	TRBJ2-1	TGTGCCAGCAGCCAAGCAGGGGGGCGTTATGAGCAGTTCTTC	CASSQAGGRYEQFF
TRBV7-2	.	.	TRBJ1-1	TGTGCCAGCAGCTTGCGGAGGGCTGGTAACACTGAAGCTTTCTTT	CASSLRRAGNTEAFF
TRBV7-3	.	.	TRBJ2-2	TGTGCCAGCAGCTTACAAGGGGCACCGAACACCGGGGAGCTGTTTTTT	CASSLQGAPNTGELFF
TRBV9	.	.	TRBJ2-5	TGTGCCAGCAGCGTAGCATACGGTTTCCAAGAGACCCAGTACTTC	CASSVAYGFQETQYF
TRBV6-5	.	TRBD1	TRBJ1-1	TGTGCCAGCAGTGCACCAGGGGGCGGCACTGAAGCTTTCTTT	CASSAPGGGTEAFF
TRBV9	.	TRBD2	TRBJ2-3	TGTGCCAGCAGCGCAGCAGAGGGACTAGCGGGTTTGGGGGATACGCAGTATTTT	CASSAAEGLAGLGDTQYF
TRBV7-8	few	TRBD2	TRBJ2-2	TGTGCCAGCAGCTCCCGACCCGCGGGAGCGGGTAACACCGGGGAGCTGTTTTTT	CASSSRPAGAGNTGELFF
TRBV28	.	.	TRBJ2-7	TGTGCCAGCAGTTTACTAAGTTCCTACGAGCAGTACTTC	CASSLLSSYEQYF
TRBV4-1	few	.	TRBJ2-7	TGCGCCAGCAGCGGGGCGGGGGCTGAATACGAGCAGTACTTC	CASSGAGAEYEQYF
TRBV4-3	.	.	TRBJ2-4	TGCGCCAGCAGCCAAGCGTACGCACAGCTAGCCAAAAACATTCAGTACTTC	CASSQAYAQLAKNIQYF
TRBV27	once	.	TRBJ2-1	TGTGCCAGCAGTTTACAGGGCGATGAGCAGTTCTTC	CASSLQGDEQFF
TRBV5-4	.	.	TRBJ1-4	TGTGCCAGCAGCTTCGACATGGCAACTAATGAAAAACTGTTTTTT	CASSFDMATNEKLFF
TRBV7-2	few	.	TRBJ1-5	TGTGCCAGCAGCTTAGAGCAGGCGCGAAAGCCCCAGCATTTT	CASSLEQARKPQHF
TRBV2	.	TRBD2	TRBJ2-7	TGTGCCAGCAGTTGGACTAGCGGAGGGGGATACGAGCAGTACTTC	CASSWTSGGGYEQYF
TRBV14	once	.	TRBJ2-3	TGTGCCAGCAGCCCGAGGAGATCCGCAGATACGCAGTATTTT	CASSPRRSADTQYF
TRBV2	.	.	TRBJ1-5	TGTGCCAGCAGATCAGGGGTTAGCAATCAGCCCCAGCATTTT	CASRSGVSNQPQHF
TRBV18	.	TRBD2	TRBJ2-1	TGTGCCAGCTCCCCGACTAGCGGGGCAACCTCCTACAATGAGCAGTTCTTC	CASSPTSGATSYNEQFF
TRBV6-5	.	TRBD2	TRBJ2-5	TGTGCCAGCAGCTCAGGACTAGCGGGGGCCTCCCAGTACTTC	CASSSGLAGASQYF
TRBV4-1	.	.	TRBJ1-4	TGCGCCAGCAGCCTCTACCGAACGGGTAATGAAAAACTGTTTTTT	CASSLYRTGNEKLFF
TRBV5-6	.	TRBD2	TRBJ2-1	TGTGCCAGCAGCTCCAACTTAGCGGGAGCAAGCGACAATGAGCAGTTCTTC	CASSSNLAGASDNEQFF
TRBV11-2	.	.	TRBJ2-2	TGTGCCAGCAGCTGGACGGGAACCGGGGAGCTGTTTTTT	CASSWTGTGELFF
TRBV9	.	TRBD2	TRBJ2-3	TGTGCCAGCAGCGCCGGACTAGCGGTGACCCTCACAGATACGCAGTATTTT	CASSAGLAVTLTDTQYF
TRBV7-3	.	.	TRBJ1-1	TGTGCCAGCAGCTTATCCCGAGCAGGAGGGACTGAAGCTTTCTTT	CASSLSRAGGTEAFF
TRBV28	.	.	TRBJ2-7	TGTGCCAGCAGCCCCCCTGCGGGCCTTAGGAAGGAGCAGTACTTC	CASSPPAGLRKEQYF
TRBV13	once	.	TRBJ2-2	TGTGCCAGCAGCTTAGGCCTGAACACCGGGGAGCTGTTTTTT	CASSLGLNTGELFF
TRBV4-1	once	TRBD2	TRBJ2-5	TGCGCCAGCAGTCGACAATTCCCCGGACTAGCGGCACAAGAGACCCAGTACTTC	CASSRQFPGLAAQETQYF
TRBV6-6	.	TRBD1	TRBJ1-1	TGTGCCAGCAGCGGTCGACAGGGGAACACTGAAGCTTTCTTT	CASSGRQGNTEAFF
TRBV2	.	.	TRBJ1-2	TGTGCCAGCGTTGACTTTCTCTATGGCTACACCTTC	CASVDFLYGYTF
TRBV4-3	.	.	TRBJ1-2	TGCGCCAGCAGCCAAGATTTAGTACAGAACACCTATGGCTACACCTTC	CASSQDLVQNTYGYTF
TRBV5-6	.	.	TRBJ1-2	TGTGCCAGCAGCTTAGAAGGGGCAGGGATAGGTGGCTACACCTTC	CASSLEGAGIGGYTF
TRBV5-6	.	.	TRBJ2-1	TGTGCCAGCAGCTTAGGGGCCGTGGCGGGATTAAACAATGAGCAGTTCTTC	CASSLGAVAGLNNEQFF
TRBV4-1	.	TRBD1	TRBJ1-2	TGCGCCAGCAGCCAAGACAACCGAGGGACAGCCGCCTATGGCTACACCTTC	CASSQDNRGTAAYGYTF
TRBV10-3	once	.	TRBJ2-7	TGTGCCATCAGTCGAGTAGGAGGCGCCTCCTACGAGCAGTACTTC	CAISRVGGASYEQYF